This T cell receptor beta chain was obtained from a study of neoadjuvant anti-PD-1 for oral cavity cancer. On the study more broadly: Patients without progression got a fourth dose around day 43.

CDR1 is ENHRY, CDR2 SYGVKD, per germline. Trimming stripped 11 bases from V and 0 bases from J, with 11 bases between. The CDR3 runs to 13 residues. Method: immunoSEQ multiplex PCR; TCRdb's copy keeps in-frame clones and lacks some. The repertoire includes more than 13,000 clones, roughly 79% of them detected once, and roughly 2.7% sits in the top ten. This sample's time point: after neoadjuvant nivolumab, at surgical resection. The TCR was taken from a person between 40 and 79 years old with oral cavity squamous cell carcinoma. The gene calls are TRBV10-3 and TRBJ2-1; possibly TRBD2 for D (5 bases). The sequenced sample was PBMCs, obtained after nivolumab (anti-PD-1) treatment. The CDR3 sequence is CAAGGSSYNEQFF. The DNA for the CDR3 is TGTGCCGCCGGAGGTAGCTCCTACAATGAGCAGTTCTTC.